A selection of T cell receptor beta chains follows, all from one sample in a study of blood T cell repertoires in COVID-19. Assay used: immunoSEQ multiplex PCR; TCRdb lists only in-frame clones, some missing. The repertoire includes roughly 280,000 clones, 85% to 90% of them detected once, and approximately 4% sits in the top ten. The specimen was peripheral blood. All receptors come from a man younger than 35 with active or convalescent COVID-19. Each CDR3 is given with its conserved first and last residue. The order of the fields is V gene, CDR3 length, J gene, CDR3 protein.

>TRBV10-3|14|TRBJ1-2
CAINPGVANYGYTF
>TRBV29-1|17|TRBJ2-6
CSVDERGGSSGANVLTF
>TRBV5-4|16|TRBJ1-2
CASSSRTGPANYGYTF
>TRBV9|17|TRBJ2-1
CASSEKGGPSSYNEQFF
>TRBV28|13|TRBJ1-5
CASSLGQFQPQHF
>TRBV10-1|15|TRBJ2-3
CASIVGTQGTDTQYF
>TRBV10-3|15|TRBJ1-4
CAISEGQGGDEKLFF
>TRBV6-5|16|TRBJ1-5
CASSSTGQGASQPQHF
>TRBV6-2/TRBV6-3|18|TRBJ2-2
CASSYQNGLAGVSGELFF
>TRBV28|15|TRBJ1-5
CASSLQTGRTQPQHF
>TRBV5-1|15|TRBJ1-4
CASSFRGQGGEKLFF